Included here is one T cell receptor beta chain sequence, with context. Repertoires were generated with immunoSEQ multiplex PCR, while TCRdb's copy carries only in-frame clones and drops some. There are roughly 100,000 clones in the sample; about four fifths occur only once, and approximately 38% lies in the top ten. These data are taken from a study of blood T cell repertoires in COVID-19. CDR3 length: 14 amino acids. The germline V gene has CDR1 LNHDA and CDR2 SQIVND (reference sequence). The V end was cut by 8 bases, the J end by 0 bases, with 13 bases between. This TCR was sampled from a man older than 75 with acute or convalescent COVID-19. The specimen sequenced was peripheral blood. The V call is TRBV19, the J call TRBJ1-1; no clear D. The CDR3 coding sequence is TGTGCCAGTCAGCCGGCGGGTATGAACACTGAAGCTTTCTTT. Translation gives CASQPAGMNTEAFF. Using reference TRBV19 and TRBJ1-1 for the parts outside the CDR3, the full variable domain is DGGITQSPKYLFRKEGQNVTLSCEQNLNHDAMYWYRQDPGQGLRLIYYSQIVNDFQKGDIAEGYSVSREKKESFPLTVTSAQKNPTAFYLCASQPAGMNTEAFFGQGTRLTVV.